Listed below are T cell receptor beta chains from one sample, sequenced in a study of blood T cell repertoires in COVID-19. Sequenced by immunoSEQ multiplex PCR; TCRdb stores in-frame clones only, minus some. This table has hundreds of thousands of clones, around 89% appearing once. Sequenced: peripheral blood. The receptors shown here come from a woman between 50 and 59 years old with active or convalescent COVID-19. CDR3s include the opening cysteine and the closing phenylalanine or tryptophan. The D gene is left open where the match is weak. The size entry is marked missing in some rows and otherwise reads once, few, many or a size class.

J gene | clone size | V gene | D gene | CDR3 DNA | CDR3 protein
TRBJ2-1 | NA | TRBV7-7 | TRBD2 | TGTGCTAGCAGCAAGACTAGCGGGGATTACAATGAGCAGTTCTTC | CASSKTSGDYNEQFF
TRBJ2-1 | NA | TRBV6-2/TRBV6-3 | TRBD2 | TGTGCCAGCAGTTCGGACTCTAGCGGGAGCTCCTACAATGAGCAGTTCTTC | CASSSDSSGSSYNEQFF
TRBJ2-1 | NA | TRBV3-1/TRBV3-2 | NA | TGTGCCAGCAGCCAAGTCCCCACTTCTGAGCAGTTCTTC | CASSQVPTSEQFF
TRBJ1-6 | NA | TRBV30 | NA | TGTGCCTGGAGTGAGCAGGGAAGGTCACCCCTCCACTTT | CAWSEQGRSPLHF
TRBJ1-1 | NA | TRBV10-3 | TRBD1 | TGTGCCATCAGTGGGGACAGGGGAGCTTTCTTT | CAISGDRGAFF
TRBJ2-7 | NA | TRBV9 | TRBD2 | TGTGCCAGCAGCAGGACTAGCGGGGGGTACGAGCAGTACTTC | CASSRTSGGYEQYF
TRBJ1-5 | NA | TRBV15 | NA | TGTGCCACCAGCAGAGATCGAAGCTCTAGCAATCAGCCCCAGCATTTT | CATSRDRSSSNQPQHF
TRBJ1-1 | once | TRBV7-7 | TRBD1 | TGTGCTAGCAGCTTACCGGGACAGGGACTTGAAGCTTTCTTT | CASSLPGQGLEAFF
TRBJ1-1 | NA | TRBV5-1 | NA | TGCGCCAGCAGCTTGGCCGGGCAGGGAACTGAAGCTTTCTTT | CASSLAGQGTEAFF
TRBJ2-7 | once | TRBV28 | NA | TGTGCCAGCGGTCACGACAGAGTCTACGAGCAGTACTTC | CASGHDRVYEQYF
TRBJ2-3 | NA | TRBV7-2 | NA | TGTGCCAGCAGCTTAGATCGGAGGAGCACAGATACGCAGTATTTT | CASSLDRRSTDTQYF
TRBJ2-7 | NA | TRBV11-1 | NA | TGTGCCAGCAGCTTTGTCAGGGGCATCGAGCAGTACTTC | CASSFVRGIEQYF
TRBJ1-5 | NA | TRBV7-9 | NA | TGTGCCAGCAGCTTAGCGATCGGTAATCAGCCCCAGCATTTT | CASSLAIGNQPQHF
TRBJ1-3 | NA | TRBV28 | TRBD1 | TGTGCCAGCAGTTCGGGACAGGGAAACGGAAACACCATATATTTT | CASSSGQGNGNTIYF
TRBJ2-1 | NA | TRBV27 | TRBD1 | TGTGCCAGCAGTTCGTTCCGGACAGGAAGCTCCTACAATGAGCAGTTCTTC | CASSSFRTGSSYNEQFF
TRBJ1-1 | once | TRBV7-2 | NA | TGTGCCAGCAGCTCCCACAGGGTTAACACTGAAGCTTTCTTT | CASSSHRVNTEAFF
TRBJ2-7 | once | TRBV7-9 | TRBD1 | TGTGCCAGCAGCCCACCCGGGACAGTTTACGAGCAGTACTTC | CASSPPGTVYEQYF
TRBJ1-2 | NA | TRBV19 | TRBD1 | TGTGCCACCACAGGGGACTATGGCTACACCTTC | CATTGDYGYTF
TRBJ2-1 | few | TRBV5-8 | TRBD2 | TGTGCCAGCAGCTTGAGTGGGACTAGCGCGGCCAATGAGCAGTTCTTC | CASSLSGTSAANEQFF
TRBJ1-3 | NA | TRBV4-1 | TRBD1 | TGCGCCAGCAGCCTCCGGACAGGGCAGACTGGAAACACCATATATTTT | CASSLRTGQTGNTIYF
TRBJ2-1 | NA | TRBV21-1 | NA | TGTGCCAGCAGCAAAGGCTGGACTAGCGGGGGGGCCGGTTTTTACAATGAGCAGTTCTTC | CASSKGWTSGGAGFYNEQFF
TRBJ1-5 | NA | TRBV5-1 | NA | TGCGCCAGCAGCCTTAATCAGCCCCAGCATTTT | CASSLNQPQHF
TRBJ2-5 | NA | TRBV6-5 | TRBD1 | TGTGCCAGCGGAGAGGACAGGGGGGCAGAGACCCAGTACTTC | CASGEDRGAETQYF
TRBJ1-5 | NA | TRBV2 | NA | TGTGCCAGCAGTGACAACAGGGTAACTAATCAGCCCCAGCATTTT | CASSDNRVTNQPQHF
TRBJ2-3 | once | TRBV7-2 | TRBD2 | TGTGCCAGCAGCTTAGTCGCTAGCGGGGGGTCCACAGATACGCAGTATTTT | CASSLVASGGSTDTQYF
TRBJ1-2 | NA | TRBV30 | NA | TGTGCGTTTCGAACTCCCGGGGGGCTTGGCTACACCTTC | CAFRTPGGLGYTF